Presented here are 17 T cell receptor beta chains from one specimen sequenced in a study of blood T cell repertoires in COVID-19. Method: immunoSEQ multiplex PCR; TCRdb's copy keeps in-frame clones and lacks some. The sample records 140,000 to 150,000 clones, roughly 82% being singletons. Sequencing was carried out using peripheral blood. Source of these receptors: a human donor in a cohort sampled during active COVID-19.

The V call is TRBV19, the J call TRBJ1-4; D perhaps matches TRBD1 (6 bases). Germline loops: CDR1 LNHDA, CDR2 SQIVND (reference sequence). Trimming removed 3 bases at V and 8 bases at J, with 13 bases between. The CDR3 length is 14 residues. CDR3 nucleotides: TGTGCCAGTAGTATTGCAGGGGAAGGGGAAAAACTGTTTTTT. Its translation is CASSIAGEGEKLFF.

The chain recombines TRBV28 with TRBJ1-6; D is uncertain. The CDR3 totals 12 residues. V was clipped by 5 bases and J by 8 bases, with 7 bases between them. Germline V CDR1 and CDR2: MDHEN, SYDVKM. The CDR3 bases are TGTGCCAGCAGTGAAAACTATTCACCCCTCCACTTT. The encoded protein is CASSENYSPLHF.

The rearrangement uses TRBV5-5 and TRBJ2-7; possibly TRBD1 for D (6 bases). V lost 4 bases and J 0 bases, leaving 11 bases between the germline ends. Germline CDR1 reads SGHKS; CDR2 reads YYEKEE (reference sequence). The CDR3 covers 14 residues. CDR3 bases: TGTGCCAGCAGCCCCCCAGGGGCCTCCTACGAGCAGTACTTC. Translating gives CASSPPGASYEQYF.

This chain uses TRBV3-1 (or the pseudogene TRBV3-2) with TRBJ2-2; D is unclear. The length of the CDR3 is 15 residues. Germline CDR1 is LGHDT and CDR2 is YNNKEL (reference sequence). V shed 1 base and J shed 1 base, with 7 bases lying between them. The CDR3 sequence: CASSQAYGNTGELFF. The DNA of the CDR3 is TGTGCCAGCAGCCAAGCATACGGGAACACCGGGGAGCTGTTTTTT.

The CDR3 loop reads CASSLRQGDEKLFF. CDR3 in DNA: TGTGCCAGCAGCCTCCGACAGGGTGATGAAAAACTGTTTTTT. V and J are TRBV5-8 and TRBJ1-4; 7 bases match TRBD1. The ends lost 4 bases at V and 6 bases at J; junction bases unmatched: 6. Germline loops: CDR1 SGHTS, CDR2 YDEGEE. This CDR3 region has 14 residues.

The chain has TRBV10-3 and TRBJ2-1, with 8 positions matching TRBD2. The V gene's germline CDR1 is ENHRY and CDR2 SYGVKD. The CDR3 is 16 residues long. Trimming cost V 4 bases and J 1 base; bases outside gene matches: 6. Written as DNA, the CDR3 is TGTGCCATCAGTGGCCTCTCGGGGGGGTCCTACAATGAGCAGTTCTTC. It specifies CAISGLSGGSYNEQFF.

V gene TRBV6-5 combines with J gene TRBJ2-1; 12 nucleotides line up with TRBD1. Trimming cost V 6 bases and J 7 bases; bases outside gene matches: 7. The CDR3 has 15 residues. Germline CDR1 is MNHEY and CDR2 is SVGAGI. The CDR3 DNA follows: TGTGCCAGCAGACCCCGGGACAGGGGGCGGAATGAGCAGTTCTTC. Translated, it gives CASRPRDRGRNEQFF.

This clone was recorded a few times. The chain is built from TRBV7-9 and TRBJ2-1; D perhaps matches TRBD1 (5 bases). The germline V gene has CDR1 SEHNR and CDR2 FQNEAQ (reference sequence). Trimming took off 8 bases at V and 8 bases at J, with 10 bases between the two ends. The CDR3 length is 11 residues. The CDR3 protein is CASSPGHEQFF. The CDR3 coding sequence is TGTGCCAGCTCTCCAGGGCATGAGCAGTTCTTC.

In this sample, this clone turned up many times. The chain employs TRBV7-2 and TRBJ2-7, with TRBD1 identical over 9 bases. This CDR3 region has 14 residues. Germline lookup yields CDR1 SGHTA and CDR2 FQGNSA. V was clipped by 6 bases and J by 7 bases; unmatched bases: 10. In DNA form, the CDR3 reads TGTGCCAGCAGTCAATTGGGACAGGGCCCGGAGCAGTACTTC. Residues: CASSQLGQGPEQYF.

The chain combines TRBV5-1 with TRBJ1-1; D might be TRBD1 (6 bases). Trimming removed 3 bases from V and 8 bases from J, with 8 bases in between. The germline V gene encodes CDR1 SGHRS and CDR2 YFSETQ. This CDR3 comprises 11 residues. The CDR3 DNA reads as TGCGCCAGCAGCTCACAGGGAGAAGCTTTCTTT. Translated, it gives CASSSQGEAFF.

The CDR3 region has the DNA TGTGCCAGCTCACCACCAGGAGCAGGGGGCGGCTACACCTTC. Translation gives CASSPPGAGGGYTF. V is TRBV18 and J is TRBJ1-2; TRBD1 matches 8 bases. J was trimmed by 8 bases and V by 0 bases; bases with no gene match: 5. Germline V gives CDR1 KGHSH, CDR2 LQKENI. This CDR3 region has 14 residues.

The chain combines TRBV19 with TRBJ1-1, with TRBD1 matching over 10 bases. Germline loops: CDR1 LNHDA, CDR2 SQIVND (reference sequence). V dropped 4 bases and J dropped 5; count of bases not matched to a gene: 7. The CDR3 sequence is 15 residues long. The CDR3 region is CASSTSWTGGTEAFF. CDR3 bases: TGTGCCAGTAGTACCTCATGGACAGGGGGTACTGAAGCTTTCTTT.

The chain recombines TRBV3-1 (or the pseudogene TRBV3-2) with TRBJ2-3, with 8 positions matching TRBD1. V was clipped by 0 bases and J by 4 bases; unmatched bases: 12. The CDR3 has 18 amino acids. CDR1 LGHDT and CDR2 YNNKEL come from the germline V gene (reference sequence). This CDR3 is CASSQEGGTGPLADTQYF. The CDR3 DNA reads TGTGCCAGCAGCCAAGAAGGTGGGACAGGACCCCTCGCAGATACGCAGTATTTT.

This clone turned up a few times. The rearrangement links TRBV19 to TRBJ1-3; tentative D call: TRBD1 (5 bases). The V end lost 6 bases, the J end lost 1 base, and 13 bases lay between the germline ends. The CDR3 sequence is 15 residues long. Germline V gene lookup returns CDR1 LNHDA and CDR2 SQIVND (reference sequence). CDR3 sequence: CASSPLRGSGNTIYF. The CDR3 nucleotides are TGTGCCAGTAGCCCCCTCCGGGGGTCTGGAAACACCATATATTTT.

The rearrangement joins TRBV6-6 to TRBJ2-7; 11 positions agree with TRBD2. J gave up 2 bases and V 5 bases, and 14 bases lay outside the gene matches. Per the germline V gene, CDR1 is MNHNY and CDR2 is SVGAGI (reference sequence). The CDR3 extends over 18 amino acids. The CDR3 protein is CASSRIPGSSGGPYEQYF. CDR3 DNA sequence: TGTGCCAGCAGTCGCATCCCCGGGTCTAGCGGGGGGCCCTACGAGCAGTACTTC.

V gene TRBV7-8 combines with J gene TRBJ2-1; a weak D match, TRBD2 (5 bases). Germline lookup yields CDR1 SGHVS and CDR2 FQNEAQ. The CDR3 loop spans 16 amino acids. V dropped 3 bases and J dropped 1 base, with 13 bases sitting between them. In nucleotides, the CDR3 is TGTGCCAGCAGCTTCCCCGGGGTCGGGTCCTACAATGAGCAGTTCTTC. As protein: CASSFPGVGSYNEQFF.

The chain carries TRBV5-1 and TRBJ2-5, with 13 bases that match TRBD2. Per the germline V gene, CDR1 is SGHRS and CDR2 is YFSETQ. This CDR3 has 15 residues. Trimming removed 4 bases from V and 5 bases from J; junction bases left unmatched: 5. The CDR3 reads CASSTSGGAGETQYF. The CDR3 DNA is TGCGCCAGCAGCACTAGCGGGGGGGCCGGGGAGACCCAGTACTTC. Full variable domain (missing parts from reference TRBV5-1 and TRBJ2-5): KAGVTQTPRYLIKTRGQQVTLSCSPISGHRSVSWYQQTPGQGLQFLFEYFSETQRNKGNFPGRFSGRQFSNSRSEMNVSTLELGDSALYLCASSTSGGAGETQYFGPGTRLLVL.